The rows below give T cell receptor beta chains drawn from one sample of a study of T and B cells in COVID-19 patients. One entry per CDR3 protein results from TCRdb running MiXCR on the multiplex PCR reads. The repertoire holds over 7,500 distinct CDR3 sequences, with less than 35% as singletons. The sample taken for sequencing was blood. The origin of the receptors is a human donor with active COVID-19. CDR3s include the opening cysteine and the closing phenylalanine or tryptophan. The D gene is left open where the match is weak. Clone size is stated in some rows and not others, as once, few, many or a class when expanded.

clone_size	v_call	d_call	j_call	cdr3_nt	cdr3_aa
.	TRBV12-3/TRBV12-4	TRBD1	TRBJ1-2	TGTGCCAGCAGTCGGGACAGGGAATATGGCTACACCTTC	CASSRDREYGYTF
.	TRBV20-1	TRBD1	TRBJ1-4	TGCAGTGCTTCCCGGGACAGGGGGCTTACTAATGAAAAACTGTTTTTT	CSASRDRGLTNEKLFF
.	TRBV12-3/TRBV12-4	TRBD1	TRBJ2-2	TGTGCTAGTGGTTTGGTACAAGGGACAGGGTTAACCGGGGAGCTGTTTTTT	CASGLVQGTGLTGELFF
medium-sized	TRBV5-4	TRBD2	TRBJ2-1	TGTGCCAGCAGCTTGGGACTAGCGGTCAATGAGCAGTTCTTC	CASSLGLAVNEQFF
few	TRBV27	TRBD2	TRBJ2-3	TGTGCCAGCAGTTCGTCGGAGGGAGCGGGGTGGATCACAGATACGCAGTATTTT	CASSSSEGAGWITDTQYF
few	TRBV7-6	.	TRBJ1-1	TGTGCCAGCAGCCCCCCTGGGGACACTGAAGCTTTCTTT	CASSPPGDTEAFF
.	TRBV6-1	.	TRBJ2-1	TGTGCCAGCAGTACACAATTCGTTGGGGGCTCCTACAATGAGCAGTTCTTC	CASSTQFVGGSYNEQFF
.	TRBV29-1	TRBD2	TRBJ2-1	TGCAGCGTTGATTCCGCACTAGCGGGGGTTGACAATGAGCAGTTCTTC	CSVDSALAGVDNEQFF
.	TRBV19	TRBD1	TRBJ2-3	TGTGCCAGTACCTGGCCGGGACAGGGGACAGATACGCAGTATTTT	CASTWPGQGTDTQYF
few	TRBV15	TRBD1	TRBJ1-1	TGTGCCACCAGCGGACAGGGGTCTTCCACTGAAGCTTTCTTT	CATSGQGSSTEAFF
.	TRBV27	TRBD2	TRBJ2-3	TGTGCCAGCAGTCCCCACCGACTAGCGGGGGGGACAGATACGCAGTATTTT	CASSPHRLAGGTDTQYF
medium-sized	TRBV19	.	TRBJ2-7	TGTGCCAGTAGTATGACCCTCCCTAACAGGGTTGGGCAGTACTTC	CASSMTLPNRVGQYF
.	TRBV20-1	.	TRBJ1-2	TGCAGTGCTAGGACGGTGGACAGCCCCGAATATGGCTACACCTTC	CSARTVDSPEYGYTF
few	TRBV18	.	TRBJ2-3	TGTGCCAGCTCTCGTCGGGGGCAAGTAGATACGCAGTATTTT	CASSRRGQVDTQYF
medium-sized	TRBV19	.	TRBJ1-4	TGTGCCAGTACCCTTGGGACCGGTTGGAAACTGTTTTTT	CASTLGTGWKLFF
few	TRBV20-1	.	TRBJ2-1	TGCAGTGGGAATGACTTTAGCGAGCAGTTCTTC	CSGNDFSEQFF
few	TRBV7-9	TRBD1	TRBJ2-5	TGTGCCAGCAGCCAAGGGGACAGGGAGTCAGAGACCCAGTACTTC	CASSQGDRESETQYF
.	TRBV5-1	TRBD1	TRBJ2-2	TGCGCCAGCAGCCCCGCCGGGACAGGGGATACCGGGGAGCTGTTTTTT	CASSPAGTGDTGELFF
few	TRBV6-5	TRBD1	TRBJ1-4	TGTGCCAGCGCTGGGACAGTGAACGAAAAACTGTTTTTT	CASAGTVNEKLFF
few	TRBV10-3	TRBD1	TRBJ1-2	TGTGCCATCAGGGCAGGGGGCGATGGCTACACCTTC	CAIRAGGDGYTF
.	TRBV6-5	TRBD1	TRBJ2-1	TGTGCCAGCAGTTACTCGCTCCACGGGACAGGCCCCTACAATGAGCAGTTCTTC	CASSYSLHGTGPYNEQFF
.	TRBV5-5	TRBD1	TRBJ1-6	TGTGCCAGCAGCTTCGGGGTGGCAGGGGGCATATATTCACCCCTCCACTTT	CASSFGVAGGIYSPLHF
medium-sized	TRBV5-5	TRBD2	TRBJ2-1	TGTGCCAGCAGTCCTCTAGCGGGGGGGACCTACAATGAGCAGTTCTTC	CASSPLAGGTYNEQFF
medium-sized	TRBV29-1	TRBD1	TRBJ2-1	TGCAGCGCTGACAGGGTCTGGACCTACAATGAGCAGTTCTTC	CSADRVWTYNEQFF
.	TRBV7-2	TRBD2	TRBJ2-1	TGTGCCAGCAGCCGCGGGGGTCAGTCCTACAATGAGCAGTTCTTC	CASSRGGQSYNEQFF
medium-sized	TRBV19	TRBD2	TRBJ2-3	TGTGCCAGTAGTGTCTCCTCCGGGGGGGCGAGAGATACGCAGTATTTT	CASSVSSGGARDTQYF
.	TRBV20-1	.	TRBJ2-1	TGCAGTGCTCCGAGGCGTGGTGAGCAGTTCTTC	CSAPRRGEQFF
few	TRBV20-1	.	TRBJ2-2	TGCAGTGCTAGGGCCAGGGAAAGCACCGGGGAGCTGTTTTTT	CSARARESTGELFF
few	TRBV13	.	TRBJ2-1	TGTGCCAGCAGCTTAGAAGGCTCCTACAATGAGCAGTTCTTC	CASSLEGSYNEQFF
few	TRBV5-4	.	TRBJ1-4	TGTGCCAGCAGCCAGGAAATCTGGGATGAAAAACTGTTTTTT	CASSQEIWDEKLFF
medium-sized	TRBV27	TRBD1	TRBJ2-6	TGTGCCAGCAGTAAGACAGGGTCCGGGGCCAACGTCCTGACTTTC	CASSKTGSGANVLTF
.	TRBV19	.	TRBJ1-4	TGTGCCAGTATCCGGGGGGGCCGGGGAGCTAATGAAAAACTGTTTTTT	CASIRGGRGANEKLFF
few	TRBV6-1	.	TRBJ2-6	TGTGCCAGCAGTGAAACGTGGGGGGCCAACGTCCTGACTTTC	CASSETWGANVLTF
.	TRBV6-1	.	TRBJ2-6	TGTGCCAGCAGTGGCCGGGGGGGGGCCAACGTCCTGACTTTC	CASSGRGGANVLTF
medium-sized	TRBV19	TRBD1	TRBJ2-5	TGTGCCAGTAGTAGGGCGGGCAGGGGGATAGAGACCCAGTACTTC	CASSRAGRGIETQYF
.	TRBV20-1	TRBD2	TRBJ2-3	TGCAGTGCTCCCCTAGCGGGTGTCGGAGATACGCAGTATTTT	CSAPLAGVGDTQYF
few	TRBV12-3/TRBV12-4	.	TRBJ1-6	TGTGCCAGCAACCGTGGGGTGATCTATTCACCCCTCCACTTT	CASNRGVIYSPLHF
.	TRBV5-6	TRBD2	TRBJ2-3	TGTGCCAGCAGCTTGTTGACAGCGGGGATCACAGATACGCAGTATTTT	CASSLLTAGITDTQYF
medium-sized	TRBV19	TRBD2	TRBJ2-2	TGTGCCAGTAGTATCCCTTGGGCGGGGGCCGGGGAGCTGTTTTTT	CASSIPWAGAGELFF
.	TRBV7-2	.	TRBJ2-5	TGTGCCAGCAGCTCCGGCGACAAATTCCAAGAGACCCAGTACTTC	CASSSGDKFQETQYF
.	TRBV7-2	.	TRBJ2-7	TGTGCCAGCAGCTTCGCTACGGGGACCTCCTACGAGCAGTACTTC	CASSFATGTSYEQYF
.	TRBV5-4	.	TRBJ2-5	TGTGCCAGCAGCTTGGGGGGGACCCAGTACTTC	CASSLGGTQYF
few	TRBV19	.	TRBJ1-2	TGTGCCAGTAGTCCCAGTGCAGCACTCTATGGCTACACCTTC	CASSPSAALYGYTF
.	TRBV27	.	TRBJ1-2	TGTGCCAGCAGTTTTGACGGAGTACACTTCTATGGCTACACCTTC	CASSFDGVHFYGYTF
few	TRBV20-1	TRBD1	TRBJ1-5	TGCAGTGCTAGAGATATTGGGGCAGGGGGCGAATATCAGCCCCAGCATTTT	CSARDIGAGGEYQPQHF
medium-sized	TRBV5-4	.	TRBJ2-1	TGTGCCAGCAGCTTGGCCATAGGGGGGCCCTACAATGAGCAGTTCTTC	CASSLAIGGPYNEQFF
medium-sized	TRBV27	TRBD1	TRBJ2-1	TGTGCCAGCAGTTTAGCAGGGGGATACAATGAGCAGTTCTTC	CASSLAGGYNEQFF
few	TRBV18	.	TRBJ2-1	TGTGCCAGCGCTCCACCCGGGGCTCGGGGGCAGTTCTTC	CASAPPGARGQFF
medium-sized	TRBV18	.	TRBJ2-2	TGTGCCAGCTCCCCTCGACAGGAAGGATCCGGGGAGCTGTTTTTT	CASSPRQEGSGELFF
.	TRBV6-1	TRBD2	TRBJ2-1	TGTGCCATCTCTCTACTAGCGGGGGGGAATGAGCAGTTCTTC	CAISLLAGGNEQFF
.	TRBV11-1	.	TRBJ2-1	TGTGCCAGCAGCTTATCAGGGGGGCCTATTGAGCAGTTCTTC	CASSLSGGPIEQFF
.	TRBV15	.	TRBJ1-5	TGTGCCACCAGCATGAGAGGGTTAAATCAGCCCCAGCATTTT	CATSMRGLNQPQHF
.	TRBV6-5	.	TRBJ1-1	TGTGCCAGCAGGATCGACAGGACTCATAACACTGAAGCTTTCTTT	CASRIDRTHNTEAFF
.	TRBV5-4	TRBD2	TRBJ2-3	TGTGCCAGCAGCTTGGTTAGCGGGGGGCGGACAGATACGCAGTATTTT	CASSLVSGGRTDTQYF
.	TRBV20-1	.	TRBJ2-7	TGCAGTGCTCACTCTCCGGGTCGGCAGTACTTC	CSAHSPGRQYF
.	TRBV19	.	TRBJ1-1	TGTGCCAGTACTCTTCGAGGGATGAACACTGAAGCTTTCTTT	CASTLRGMNTEAFF
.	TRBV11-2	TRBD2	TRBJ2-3	TGTGCCAGCAGCTCTGGGGTCGGGGGGGCTTTCACAGATACGCAGTATTTT	CASSSGVGGAFTDTQYF
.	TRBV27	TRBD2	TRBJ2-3	TGTGCCAGCAAACTTCCGGGACTAGCGGGGGGAGGCACAGATACGCAGTATTTT	CASKLPGLAGGGTDTQYF